These 29 T cell receptor beta chains originate from one sample sequenced in a study of blood T cell repertoires in COVID-19. Sequenced by immunoSEQ multiplex PCR; TCRdb stores in-frame clones only, minus some. The sample records 60,000 to 95,000 clones, 87% being singletons. The specimen sequenced was peripheral blood. The receptors stem from a woman aged 50 to 60 with acute or convalescent COVID-19.

The chain links TRBV27 to TRBJ2-2; unclear D gene. Germline V CDR1 and CDR2: MNHEY, SMNVEV (reference sequence). CDR3 length: 12 residues. V was shortened by 6 bases and J by 2 bases, with 4 bases between the two germline ends. The CDR3 DNA reads TGTGCCAGCAGATCTAACACCGGGGAGCTGTTTTTT. Protein sequence: CASRSNTGELFF.

V gene TRBV10-1 combines with J gene TRBJ1-1, with 9 bases matching TRBD1. This CDR3 spans 14 amino acids. Losses at the gene ends were 5 bases for V and 6 bases for J; bases not matched to a gene: 7. Germline V gene data show CDR1 as WNHNN and CDR2 as SYGVQD (reference sequence). The CDR3 coding sequence is TGCGCCAGCAGTCAAACAGGGGGCTCGGCTGAAGCTTTCTTT. Translation gives CASSQTGGSAEAFF.

The V gene is TRBV25-1, the J gene TRBJ1-2; TRBD1 might be the D (6 bases). The CDR3 is made up of 15 amino acids. V lost 6 bases and J 0 bases, leaving 14 bases between the germline ends. From germline, CDR1 is MGHDK and CDR2 SYGVNS. CDR3 bases: TGTGCCAGCAGGGAAACAGGGCCAGCTAACTATGGCTACACCTTC. It translates to CASRETGPANYGYTF.

The genes are TRBV6-5 and TRBJ2-7, with 7 nucleotides matching TRBD1. The CDR3 consists of 11 residues. Trimming removed 8 bases from V and 8 bases from J; junction bases left unmatched: 6. Germline CDR1 and CDR2: MNHEY and SVGAGI. CDR3: CASGTERKQYF. The DNA for the CDR3 is TGTGCCAGCGGGACAGAGCGAAAGCAGTACTTC.

This clone has only a few counts. J is TRBJ2-7 and V is TRBV27; tentatively, D is TRBD2 (5 bases). Germline CDR1 reads MNHEY; CDR2 reads SMNVEV (reference sequence). V was pared by 7 bases and J by 0 bases, with 16 bases between. The CDR3 contains 15 residues. The CDR3 nucleotides read TGTGCCAGCAATCGGGGTGGCTTAAGCTCCTACGAGCAGTACTTC. Protein sequence: CASNRGGLSSYEQYF.

This clone was found a few times. This CDR3 is CASSLLEGIGYTF. The CDR3, as DNA: TGTGCCAGCAGTTTATTGGAGGGAATAGGCTACACCTTC. The chain combines TRBV28 with TRBJ1-2; D not certain. V shed 1 base and J shed 8 bases, with 11 bases lying between them. The CDR3 extends over 13 amino acids. Germline V gives CDR1 MDHEN, CDR2 SYDVKM.

This chain links TRBV5-1 with TRBJ1-6, with TRBD1 identical over 8 bases. This CDR3 has 16 residues. Germline CDR1 SGHRS, CDR2 YFSETQ. The V and J ends lost 2 bases and 10 bases, in that order; junction bases with no gene match: 11. The CDR3 here is CASSLAGGLGKSPLHF. The DNA for the CDR3 is TGCGCCAGCAGCTTAGCAGGGGGCTTAGGAAAATCACCCCTCCACTTT.

The chain uses TRBV5-6 and TRBJ2-3; no clear D gene. V lost 3 bases to trimming and J lost 2 bases, with 7 bases between them. CDR1 is SGHDT and CDR2 is YYEEEE in the germline V gene. The CDR3 totals 13 residues. The CDR3 here is CASSSSVTDTQYF. DNA for the CDR3: TGTGCCAGCAGCTCCAGCGTCACAGATACGCAGTATTTT.

The chain uses TRBV5-1 and TRBJ1-4; maybe TRBD1 (5 bases). CDR1 is SGHRS and CDR2 is YFSETQ in the germline V gene. CDR3 length equals 16 residues. The V and J ends lost 4 bases and 6 bases respectively, with 19 bases between them. The CDR3 spells CASSVNSARDYEKLFF. Here the CDR3 DNA reads TGCGCCAGCAGCGTGAACTCCGCCAGGGATTATGAAAAACTGTTTTTT.

In its sample, this clone was seen a few times. The chain joins TRBV6-5 to TRBJ2-1, with TRBD1 identical over 7 bases. The CDR3 is 13 residues long. Germline CDR1 reads MNHEY; CDR2 reads SVGAGI. The J segment lost 8 bases and the V segment lost 6 bases, leaving 7 bases of the junction unmatched. The CDR3 reads CASSGTVGDEQFF. The DNA for the CDR3 is TGTGCCAGCAGCGGGACAGTTGGGGATGAGCAGTTCTTC.

This chain uses TRBV2 with TRBJ2-1; 10 bases fit TRBD1. Trimming took 6 bases from V and 5 from J; bases not matched to a gene: 7. CDR1 is SNHLY, CDR2 FYNNEI, per germline. This CDR3 contains 15 residues. CDR3 bases: TGTGCCAGCAGGGACAGGGGGTTCCTAAACAATGAGCAGTTCTTC. Its translation is CASRDRGFLNNEQFF.

This sequence joins TRBV19 and TRBJ1-1, with 8 bases that match TRBD1. Looked up from germline, CDR1 is LNHDA and CDR2 is SQIVND (reference sequence). Trimming cost V 3 bases and J 5 bases; bases outside gene matches: 8. The CDR3 extends over 15 amino acids. The CDR3 here is CASSIGATGETEAFF. CDR3 in DNA: TGTGCCAGTAGTATTGGGGCGACAGGGGAGACTGAAGCTTTCTTT.

The chain uses TRBV18 and TRBJ1-6; 7 nucleotides line up with TRBD1. V trimming: 1 base; J trimming: 7 bases; junction bases outside the gene matches: 13. The CDR3 runs to 18 residues. Per germline, CDR1 KGHSH and CDR2 LQKENI. The CDR3 coding sequence is TGTGCCAGCTCACCACGGTCCTCGGGACAGAGCTTGAATTCACCCCTCCACTTT. Translated, it gives CASSPRSSGQSLNSPLHF. Combining the CDR3 with reference TRBV18 and TRBJ1-6 gives the whole variable domain NAGVMQNPRHLVRRRGQEARLRCSPMKGHSHVYWYRQLPEEGLKFMVYLQKENIIDESGMPKERFSAEFPKEGPSILRIQQVVRGDSAAYFCASSPRSSGQSLNSPLHFGNGTRLTVT.

The V gene is TRBV19, the J gene TRBJ2-7; D might be TRBD1 (6 bases). V was shortened by 5 bases and J by 2 bases, with 13 bases between the two germline ends. CDR1 is LNHDA, CDR2 SQIVND, per germline (reference sequence). This CDR3 region has 14 residues. The CDR3 region has the DNA TGTGCCAGTAGTCCAGGGGAGTTGGCCTACGAGCAGTACTTC. Protein product: CASSPGELAYEQYF.

The V call is TRBV7-3, the J call TRBJ2-6, with D unresolved. CDR1 SGHTA and CDR2 FQGTGA come from the germline V gene. This CDR3 is 16 amino acids long. V was clipped by 6 bases and J by 0 bases, with 12 bases between them. CDR3 bases: TGTGCCAGCAGTCTGCTTGCGGCCTCTGGGGCCAACGTCCTGACTTTC. Translating it yields CASSLLAASGANVLTF.

The V call is TRBV9, the J call TRBJ2-1, with 8 bases that match TRBD1. V trimming: 1 base; J trimming: 4 bases; junction bases outside the gene matches: 4. Germline V gene data show CDR1 as SGDLS and CDR2 as YYNGEE. The CDR3 has 15 amino acids. CDR3 in amino acids: CASSVSGQGYNEQFF. The CDR3 DNA reads TGTGCCAGCAGCGTAAGTGGACAGGGATACAATGAGCAGTTCTTC.

The chain joins TRBV4-2 to TRBJ2-6; TRBD1 is a possible D gene (5 bases). CDR1 and CDR2 (germline): LGHNA, YNFKEQ. V lost 0 bases and J lost 1, with 10 bases in between. This CDR3 region has 17 residues. The CDR3 nucleotides are TGTGCCAGCAGCCAAGATTGGTCAGGGTCTGGGGCCAACGTCCTGACTTTC. Translated, it gives CASSQDWSGSGANVLTF.

The rearrangement links TRBV5-1 to TRBJ1-2, with TRBD1 matching 7 bases. CDR1 and CDR2 (germline): SGHRS, YFSETQ. CDR3 length equals 15 residues. Trimming took 0 bases from V and 5 from J; bases not matched to a gene: 7. This chain's CDR3 is CASSLGTGEWYGYTF. The CDR3 DNA follows: TGCGCCAGCAGCTTGGGTACAGGGGAGTGGTATGGCTACACCTTC.

The rearrangement joins TRBV11-2 to TRBJ1-1, with D unclear. Trimming took off 0 bases at V and 1 base at J, with 9 bases between the two ends. The germline V gene encodes CDR1 SGHAT and CDR2 FQNNGV. CDR3 length: 15 residues. In nucleotides, the CDR3 is TGTGCCAGCAGCTTAGATTGGGCAGCGAACACTGAAGCTTTCTTT. Its translation is CASSLDWAANTEAFF.

The sample holds one count of this clone. The chain uses TRBV18 and TRBJ1-1; weak D call: TRBD1 (6 bases). The V end was cut by 5 bases, the J end by 5 bases, with 15 bases between. Germline V gives CDR1 KGHSH, CDR2 LQKENI. CDR3 length equals 14 residues. The CDR3 region is CASSSRQEGTEAFF. CDR3 nucleotides: TGTGCCAGCTCATCACGACAGGAAGGGACTGAAGCTTTCTTT.

V is TRBV30 and J is TRBJ2-2, with 14 bases that match TRBD2. CDR3 length: 19 amino acids. The V segment lost 2 bases and the J segment 0 bases; nucleotides outside the gene matches: 8. The germline gives CDR1 GTSNPN, CDR2 SVGIG (reference sequence). CDR3 nucleotide sequence: TGTGCCTGGAGTTCCCTGGGACTAGCGGGAGCGGCGAACACCGGGGAGCTGTTTTTT. It specifies CAWSSLGLAGAANTGELFF. The variable domain in full, with the rest retrieved from reference TRBV30 and TRBJ2-2, is SQTIHQWPATLVQPVGSPLSLECTVEGTSNPNLYWYRQAAGRGLQLLFYSVGIGQISSEVPQNLSASRPQDRQFILSSKKLLLSDSGFYLCAWSSLGLAGAANTGELFFGEGSRLTVL.

The CDR3 loop reads CAWSRPGGGGNTIYF. CDR3 DNA sequence: TGTGCCTGGAGTCGACCAGGGGGCGGTGGAAACACCATATATTTT. The chain uses TRBV30 and TRBJ1-3; TRBD1 matches at 8 bases. V dropped 2 bases and J dropped 3; count of bases not matched to a gene: 6. The length of the CDR3 is 15 residues. Germline lookup yields CDR1 GTSNPN and CDR2 SVGIG (reference sequence).

The gene calls are TRBV9 and TRBJ2-1; 10 nucleotides agree with TRBD2. The CDR3 spans 15 residues. The V and J ends lost 4 bases and 5 bases, in that order; junction bases with no gene match: 6. Per germline, CDR1 SGDLS and CDR2 YYNGEE. CDR3: CASSLTSGFDNEQFF. CDR3 coding DNA: TGTGCCAGCAGCCTGACTAGCGGGTTCGACAATGAGCAGTTCTTC. Supplemented by reference TRBV9 and TRBJ2-1, the full variable domain reads DSGVTQTPKHLITATGQRVTLRCSPRSGDLSVYWYQQSLDQGLQFLIQYYNGEERAKGNILERFSAQQFPDLHSELNLSSLELGDSALYFCASSLTSGFDNEQFFGPGTRLTVL.

The chain joins TRBV28 to TRBJ2-1, with 9 bases fitting TRBD1. The CDR3 loop spans 15 amino acids. The ends lost 8 bases at V and 4 bases at J; junction bases unmatched: 9. Germline CDR1 MDHEN, CDR2 SYDVKM. The CDR3 region has the DNA TGTGCCAGCTACGGGACAGGGATGAGATACAATGAGCAGTTCTTC. This sequence encodes CASYGTGMRYNEQFF.

The V gene is TRBV30, the J gene TRBJ2-1, with unresolved D. CDR3 size: 15 residues. CDR1 GTSNPN and CDR2 SVGIG come from the germline V gene (reference sequence). V gave up 4 bases and J gave up 1 base, with 14 bases separating them. CDR3 in amino acids: CAWKDQATSYNEQFF. CDR3 sequence (DNA): TGTGCCTGGAAAGACCAGGCGACATCCTACAATGAGCAGTTCTTC.

The J gene is TRBJ1-5, the V gene TRBV18; TRBD1 might be the D (6 bases). V shed 3 bases and J shed 5 bases, with 11 bases lying between them. Germline loops: CDR1 KGHSH, CDR2 LQKENI. The CDR3 spans 14 residues. CDR3 in DNA: TGTGCCAGCTCACCTCAGGGGTCTCATCAGCCCCAGCATTTT. Translating gives CASSPQGSHQPQHF.

V usage is TRBV11-1 and J usage is TRBJ2-7, with D tentatively TRBD2 (6 bases). The V and J ends lost 5 bases and 9 bases respectively, with 14 bases between them. The CDR3 runs 12 residues. Germline V gene sequence: CDR1 SGHAT, CDR2 FQDESV (reference sequence). CDR3 nucleotides: TGTGCCAGCAGCCCAGGAGGGGTTGGGCAGTACTTC. This encodes CASSPGGVGQYF.

V and J are TRBV5-1 and TRBJ1-6, with 10 bases matching TRBD1. Germline values: CDR1 SGHRS, CDR2 YFSETQ. The V segment lost 0 bases and the J segment 9 bases; nucleotides outside the gene matches: 0. CDR3 length: 14 residues. DNA for the CDR3: TGCGCCAGCAGCTTGGGACAGGGGGCTTCACCCCTCCACTTT. Encoded protein: CASSLGQGASPLHF.

This rearrangement joins TRBV13 to TRBJ1-1; TRBD1 matches at 12 bases. The CDR3 length is 15 residues. From germline, CDR1 is PRHDT and CDR2 FYEKMQ (reference sequence). Trimming at V came to 4 bases and at J to 4 bases, leaving 4 bases not matched to a gene. CDR3 loop: CASSSGTGGSTEAFF. CDR3 sequence (DNA): TGTGCCAGCAGCTCTGGGACAGGGGGCTCCACTGAAGCTTTCTTT.